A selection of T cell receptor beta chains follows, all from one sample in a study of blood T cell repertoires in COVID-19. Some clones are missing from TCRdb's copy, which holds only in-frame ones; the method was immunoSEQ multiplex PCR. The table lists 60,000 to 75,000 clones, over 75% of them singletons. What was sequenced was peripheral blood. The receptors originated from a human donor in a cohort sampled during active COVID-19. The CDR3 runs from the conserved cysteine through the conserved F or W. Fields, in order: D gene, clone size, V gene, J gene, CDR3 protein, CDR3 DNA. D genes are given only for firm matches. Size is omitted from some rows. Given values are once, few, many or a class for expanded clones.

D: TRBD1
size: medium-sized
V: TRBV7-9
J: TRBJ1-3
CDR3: CASSAATGGSGNTIYF
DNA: TGTGCCAGCAGCGCAGCGACAGGGGGTTCTGGAAACACCATATATTTT

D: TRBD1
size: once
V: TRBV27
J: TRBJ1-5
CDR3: CASSPSTTGGSQPQHF
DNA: TGTGCCAGCAGCCCTTCCACGACAGGGGGGAGTCAGCCCCAGCATTTT

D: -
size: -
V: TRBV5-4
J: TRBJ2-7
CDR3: CASSLGRDDYEQYF
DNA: TGTGCCAGCAGCTTGGGCCGGGATGACTACGAGCAGTACTTC

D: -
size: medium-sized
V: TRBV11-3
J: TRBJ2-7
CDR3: CASSLLPERHYEQYF
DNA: TGTGCCAGCAGCTTATTGCCAGAGAGACACTACGAGCAGTACTTC

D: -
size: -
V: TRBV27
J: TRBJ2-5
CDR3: CASSFTHNQETQYF
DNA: TGTGCCAGCAGTTTTACACACAACCAAGAGACCCAGTACTTC

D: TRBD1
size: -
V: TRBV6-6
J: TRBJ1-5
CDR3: CASSRLQGSNQPQHF
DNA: TGTGCCAGCAGTCGCCTACAGGGGAGCAATCAGCCCCAGCATTTT

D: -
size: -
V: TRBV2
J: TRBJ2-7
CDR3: CASRGTQVSYEQYF
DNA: TGTGCCAGTAGAGGGACACAAGTCTCCTACGAGCAGTACTTC

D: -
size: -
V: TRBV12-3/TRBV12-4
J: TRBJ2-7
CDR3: CASRTQGFHEQYF
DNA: TGTGCCAGCAGGACTCAGGGTTTCCACGAGCAGTACTTC

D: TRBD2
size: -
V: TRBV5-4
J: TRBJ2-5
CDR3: CASSLPSGGALGETQYF
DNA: TGTGCCAGCAGCTTGCCTAGCGGGGGGGCTCTCGGGGAGACCCAGTACTTC

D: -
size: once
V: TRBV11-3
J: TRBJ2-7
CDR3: CASSLGGVRSYEQYF
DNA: TGTGCCAGCAGCTTAGGGGGGGTCCGATCCTACGAGCAGTACTTC

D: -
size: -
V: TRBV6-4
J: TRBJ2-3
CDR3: CASSPGTSTDTQYF
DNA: TGTGCCAGCAGTCCCGGGACTAGCACAGATACGCAGTATTTT

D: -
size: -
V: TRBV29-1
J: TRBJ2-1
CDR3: CSVEDKTGLDEQFF
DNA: TGCAGCGTTGAAGATAAAACAGGGCTGGATGAGCAGTTCTTC

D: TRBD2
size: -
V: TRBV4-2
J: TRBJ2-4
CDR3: CATSQGVAGGENIQYF
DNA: TGTGCCACCAGCCAAGGGGTAGCGGGGGGGGAAAACATTCAGTACTTC

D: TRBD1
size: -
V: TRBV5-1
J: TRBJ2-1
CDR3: CASSRAGQGYNEQFF
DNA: TGCGCCAGCAGCAGGGCGGGACAGGGGTACAATGAGCAGTTCTTC

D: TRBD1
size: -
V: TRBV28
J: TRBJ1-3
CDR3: CASIGDRVFGNTIYF
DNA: TGTGCCAGCATTGGGGACAGGGTCTTTGGAAACACCATATATTTT

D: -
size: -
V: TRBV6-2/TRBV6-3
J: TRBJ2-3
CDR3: CASSYRPDNTDTQYF
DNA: TGTGCCAGCAGTTACAGGCCAGACAACACAGATACGCAGTATTTT

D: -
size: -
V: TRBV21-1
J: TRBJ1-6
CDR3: CASSNNEAKGPPGTDDNSPLHF
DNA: TGTGCCAGCAGCAATAACGAGGCTAAGGGGCCCCCCGGGACAGACGATAATTCACCCCTCCACTTT

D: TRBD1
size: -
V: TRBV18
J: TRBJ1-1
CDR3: CASSPTTGQGNTEAFF
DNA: TGTGCCAGCTCACCAACCACGGGACAGGGGAACACTGAAGCTTTCTTT

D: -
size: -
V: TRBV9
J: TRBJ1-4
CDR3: CASSVVGRDNEKLFF
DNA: TGTGCCAGCAGCGTAGTTGGGAGGGATAATGAAAAACTGTTTTTT

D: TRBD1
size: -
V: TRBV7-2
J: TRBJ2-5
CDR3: CASSPLPTGVGGETQYF
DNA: TGTGCCAGCAGCCCCCTACCGACAGGGGTTGGGGGAGAGACCCAGTACTTC

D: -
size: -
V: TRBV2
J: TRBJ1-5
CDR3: CASSTYSNQPQHF
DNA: TGTGCCAGCAGTACTTATAGCAATCAGCCCCAGCATTTT

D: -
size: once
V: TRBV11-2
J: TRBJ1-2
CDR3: CASSLQGTYGYTF
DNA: TGTGCCAGCAGCTTGCAGGGCACCTATGGCTACACCTTC

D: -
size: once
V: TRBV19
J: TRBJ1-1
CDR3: CASSISARAGAFF
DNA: TGTGCCAGTAGTATATCGGCCAGGGCTGGAGCTTTCTTT

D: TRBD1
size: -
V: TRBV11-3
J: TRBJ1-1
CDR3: CASSGRQGARTEAFF
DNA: TGTGCCAGCAGCGGCCGACAGGGGGCGCGGACTGAAGCTTTCTTT

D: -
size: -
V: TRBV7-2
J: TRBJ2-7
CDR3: CASSVGDGGLYEQYF
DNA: TGTGCCAGCAGCGTGGGGGACGGGGGGCTCTACGAGCAGTACTTC

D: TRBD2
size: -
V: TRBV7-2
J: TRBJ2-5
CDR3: CASSLSGGRETQYF
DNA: TGTGCCAGCAGCCTATCGGGGGGGCGAGAGACCCAGTACTTC

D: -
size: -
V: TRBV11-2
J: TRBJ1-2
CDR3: CASSQSVLANYGYTF
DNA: TGTGCCAGCAGCCAAAGCGTATTAGCTAACTATGGCTACACCTTC

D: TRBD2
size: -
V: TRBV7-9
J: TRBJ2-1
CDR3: CASSLPSGGDYNEQFF
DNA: TGTGCCAGCAGCTTGCCTTCCGGGGGGGATTACAATGAGCAGTTCTTC